This entry lists 18 T cell receptor beta chains sequenced from one sample in a study of blood T cells in healthy people across ages. Together with a sample-barcoded 5' primer, a J-beta primer mix was included in a second PCR lasting about 7 to 11 cycles. From the 5' RACE reads, TCRdb called clonotypes with MiXCR, one entry per CDR3 protein. The data show about 680,000 distinct CDR3 sequences, with 49% seen just once and around a third held by the top ten. What was sequenced was blood. All receptors derive from a woman in her sixties or seventies in good health.

This clonotype was picked up one time. The chain uses TRBV28 and TRBJ2-5; 7 bases fit TRBD2. Germline CDR1 MDHEN, CDR2 SYDVKM. J was trimmed by 5 bases and V by 5 bases; bases with no gene match: 8. The length of the CDR3 is 14 residues. CDR3 DNA sequence: TGTGCCAGCAGTCTTAGCGGGTCTTGGGAGACCCAGTACTTC. Amino acid sequence: CASSLSGSWETQYF.

This chain joins TRBV20-1 and TRBJ2-5; 7 nucleotides agree with TRBD1. Germline CDR1 DFQATT, CDR2 SNEGSKA (reference sequence). The CDR3 spans 14 residues. The V segment lost 4 bases and the J segment 0 bases; nucleotides outside the gene matches: 5. This chain's CDR3 is CSANTGDYQETQYF. CDR3 nucleotide sequence: TGCAGTGCTAATACAGGGGATTACCAAGAGACCCAGTACTTC.

This chain uses TRBV5-1 with TRBJ2-7; D not resolved. V lost 0 bases and J lost 7, with 20 bases in between. Looked up from germline, CDR1 is SGHRS and CDR2 is YFSETQ. This CDR3 is built from 16 residues. In DNA form, the CDR3 reads TGCGCCAGCAGCTTGGTTGACGGTAGCTCCTACAATGAGCAGTACTTC. As protein: CASSLVDGSSYNEQYF.

J is TRBJ2-7 and V is TRBV12-3 or TRBV12-4; a possible D gene is TRBD2 (6 bases). The CDR3 is made up of 15 amino acids. Trimming left V 6 bases short and J 2 bases short, with 17 bases between. The CDR3 bases are TGTGCCAGCAGCCCCCTGGGGGGAAGGACCTACGAGCAGTACTTC. It yields the protein CASSPLGGRTYEQYF.

V gene TRBV27 combines with J gene TRBJ1-2; the match to TRBD1 covers 10 bases. Germline assignment: CDR1 MNHEY and CDR2 SMNVEV (reference sequence). Trimming took 5 bases from V and 7 from J; bases not matched to a gene: 7. There are 14 residues in the CDR3. In DNA form, the CDR3 reads TGTGCCAGCAGTCCCGGACAGGGGGTATTTGGCTACACCTTC. Its translation: CASSPGQGVFGYTF.

CDR3 sequence reads: CASLLGRHADTQYF. The DNA for the CDR3 is TGTGCCAGCCTCTTAGGTCGTCACGCAGATACGCAGTATTTT. This chain uses TRBV28 with TRBJ2-3; the D is unclear. CDR1 is MDHEN and CDR2 is SYDVKM in the germline V gene. Between the trimmed V and J ends, which lost 8 bases and 4 bases, there was a span of 16 bases. This CDR3 comprises 14 residues.

V is TRBV18 and J is TRBJ1-2; D remains unclear. CDR3 size: 13 residues. Looked up from germline, CDR1 is KGHSH and CDR2 is LQKENI. The V end was cut by 3 bases, the J end by 5 bases, with 10 bases between. CDR3 DNA sequence: TGTGCCAGCTCACCCAGTGGAGATTATGGCTACACCTTC. Translation gives CASSPSGDYGYTF.

In this sample, this clonotype turned up a few times. The V gene is TRBV2, the J gene TRBJ2-7; D may be TRBD2 (5 bases). V gave up 4 bases and J gave up 6 bases, with 13 bases separating them. Germline values: CDR1 SNHLY, CDR2 FYNNEI. The CDR3 is made up of 13 amino acids. The CDR3 loop is CASSVGESGEQYF. The CDR3, as DNA: TGTGCCAGCAGTGTCGGGGAGTCAGGCGAGCAGTACTTC.

CDR3 coding DNA: TGTGCCAGCAGCTTAGATCCAGCCACGAGCTCCTACGAGCAGTACTTC. Its protein product is CASSLDPATSSYEQYF. The chain employs TRBV7-3 and TRBJ2-7; D gene uncertain. There are 16 residues in the CDR3. Germline values: CDR1 SGHTA, CDR2 FQGTGA. Trimming cost V 2 bases and J 0 bases, with 14 bases left between them.

The V call is TRBV6-5, the J call TRBJ1-5; D may be TRBD1 (5 bases). CDR1 and CDR2 (germline): MNHEY, SVGAGI. The CDR3 sequence is 14 residues long. Trimming removed 4 bases at V and 4 bases at J, with 11 bases between. CDR3 in amino acids: CASSSLGPNQPQHF. In nucleotides, the CDR3 is TGTGCCAGCAGTTCCTTGGGGCCTAATCAGCCCCAGCATTTT.

This chain joins TRBV11-1 and TRBJ2-7, with D perhaps TRBD2 (5 bases). The closer fit of TRBJ2-5 to the DNA end suggests the J call may be wrong. The germline gives CDR1 SGHAT, CDR2 FQDESV (reference sequence). The CDR3 is made up of 15 amino acids. The CDR3 reads CASSLGDGDQETQYF. The CDR3 DNA sequence: TGTGCCAGCAGCTTAGGAGACGGGGACCAAGAGACCCAGTACTTC.

In its sample, this clonotype was seen a few times. CDR3 amino acids: CATSDVGNYEQYF. CDR3 nucleotide sequence: TGTGCCACCAGTGATGTCGGGAACTACGAGCAGTACTTC. V gene TRBV24-1 combines with J gene TRBJ2-7; possibly TRBD2 for D (5 bases). The CDR3 covers 13 residues. Germline loops: CDR1 KGHDR, CDR2 SFDVKD. Trimming took 3 bases from V and 3 from J, leaving 8 bases between them.

This clonotype was observed a handful of times. The CDR3 coding sequence is TGCAGTGCCAAATCAGGAGGCTCCTACAATGAGCAGTTCTTC. Its protein product is CSAKSGGSYNEQFF. The chain carries TRBV20-1 and TRBJ2-1, with D possibly matching TRBD2 (5 bases). CDR1 DFQATT and CDR2 SNEGSKA come from the germline V gene (reference sequence). The CDR3 is 14 residues long. V gave up 6 bases and J gave up 0 bases, with 12 bases separating them.

The table lists this clonotype with a count of one. CDR3 sequence (DNA): TGTGCCAGCAGCCCAGACGCGAGGCGTGAAAAACTGTTTTTT. This encodes CASSPDARREKLFF. This chain connects TRBV7-9 to TRBJ1-4; D gene unclear. CDR3 size: 14 residues. Trimming shortened V by 5 bases and J by 7 bases, and 14 bases separated the two germline ends. CDR1 and CDR2 (germline): SEHNR, FQNEAQ (reference sequence).

This sequence joins TRBV4-1 and TRBJ2-7; TRBD1 matches at 8 bases. Germline V CDR1 and CDR2: MGHRA, YSYEKL. Trimming took 3 bases from V and 4 from J; bases not matched to a gene: 2. The CDR3 has 13 residues. CDR3 DNA sequence: TGCGCCAGCAGCCACCGGGACAGGTACGAGCAGTACTTC. This encodes CASSHRDRYEQYF.

J is TRBJ2-5 and V is TRBV18, with D possibly TRBD2 on 5 matching bases. Trimming removed 5 bases at V and 1 base at J, with 11 bases between. Per germline, CDR1 KGHSH and CDR2 LQKENI. This CDR3 region has 14 residues. CDR3 protein: CASSEGTGQETQYF. In nucleotides, the CDR3 is TGTGCCAGCTCAGAGGGTACGGGCCAAGAGACCCAGTACTTC.

The V gene is TRBV4-2, the J gene TRBJ1-4; weak D call: TRBD1 (6 bases). Germline CDR1 and CDR2: LGHNA and YNFKEQ. The CDR3 spans 14 residues. V shed 2 bases and J shed 6 bases, with 10 bases lying between them. This CDR3 reads CASSQTGFDEKLFF. The CDR3 nucleotides read TGTGCCAGCAGCCAAACAGGGTTTGATGAAAAACTGTTTTTT.

J is TRBJ2-7 and V is TRBV4-3; unclear D gene. CDR3 length equals 14 residues. The germline V gene encodes CDR1 LGHNA and CDR2 YSLEER. With 1 base removed from V and 3 bases from J, the gap between germline ends came to 10 bases. The CDR3 reads CASSQGAAIYEQYF. The CDR3 region has the DNA TGCGCCAGCAGCCAAGGGGCCGCGATCTACGAGCAGTACTTC.